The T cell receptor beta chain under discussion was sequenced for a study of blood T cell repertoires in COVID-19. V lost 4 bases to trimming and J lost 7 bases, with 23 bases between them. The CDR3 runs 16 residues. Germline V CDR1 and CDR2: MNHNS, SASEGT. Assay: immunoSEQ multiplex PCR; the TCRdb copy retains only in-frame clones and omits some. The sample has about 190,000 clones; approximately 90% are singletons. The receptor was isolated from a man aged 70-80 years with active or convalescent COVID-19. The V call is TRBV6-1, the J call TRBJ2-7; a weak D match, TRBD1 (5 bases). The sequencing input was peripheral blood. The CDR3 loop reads CASSVPGFPGLEEQYF. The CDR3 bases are TGTGCCAGCAGTGTCCCAGGGTTTCCAGGGTTAGAAGAGCAGTACTTC.